The rows below give T cell receptor beta chains drawn from one sample of a study of tumour-infiltrating T cells in Burkitt lymphoma. TCRdb keeps only in-frame clones here, not all; method: immunoSEQ multiplex PCR. The sample has several thousand clones; roughly 84% are singletons. Sequencing input: tumor tissue. Every receptor here comes from a human donor with Burkitt lymphoma. Both conserved end residues are part of each CDR3. The D gene is left open where the match is weak. Some rows have no size entry. The others give once, few or many, or a class for an expanded clone.

>12|.|TRBV7-8|TRBJ1-1|.
CASNGGQPEAFF
TGTGCCAGCAACGGTGGGCAGCCTGAAGCTTTCTTT
>12|.|TRBV7-9|TRBJ2-7|.
CASSLREPEQYF
TGTGCCAGCAGCTTACGAGAACCCGAGCAGTACTTC
>14|.|TRBV6-5|TRBJ2-1|.
CASSYSGVLDEQFF
TGTGCCAGCAGTTACTCCGGGGTGCTAGATGAGCAGTTCTTC
>14|.|TRBV5-1|TRBJ1-4|TRBD1
CASSNDRGHGKLFF
TGCGCCAGCAGCAACGACAGGGGGCATGGAAAACTGTTTTTT
>15|.|TRBV6-1|TRBJ2-1|TRBD1
CASSENWGTDNEQFF
TGTGCCAGCAGTGAAAATTGGGGGACAGACAATGAGCAGTTCTTC
>12|.|TRBV29-1|TRBJ2-3|.
CSVAELADTQYF
TGCAGCGTCGCCGAACTAGCCGATACGCAGTATTTT
>12|.|TRBV5-1|TRBJ2-5|.
CASRFSLSAQYF
TGCGCCAGTCGATTCAGCCTGTCTGCCCAGTACTTC
>12|.|TRBV6-6|TRBJ2-1|.
CASSYEGSEQFF
TGTGCCAGCAGTTACGAGGGGAGTGAGCAGTTCTTC
>12|.|TRBV30|TRBJ2-7|.
CAWSAGLYEQYF
TGTGCCTGGAGTGCGGGCCTTTACGAGCAGTACTTC
>14|few|TRBV6-5|TRBJ2-2|.
CASSTRPNTGELFF
TGTGCCAGCAGTACGAGACCGAACACCGGGGAGCTGTTTTTT
>15|.|TRBV6-6|TRBJ1-5|TRBD1
CASSYAHRGHLPQHF
TGTGCCAGCAGTTACGCCCACAGGGGGCATCTGCCCCAGCATTTT
>15|few|TRBV5-1|TRBJ2-1|.
CASSLTGVDHNEQFF
TGCGCCAGCAGCTTGACGGGAGTCGACCACAATGAGCAGTTCTTC
>15|.|TRBV5-1|TRBJ1-1|.
CASSLVGGRNTEAFF
TGCGCCAGCAGCTTGGTGGGGGGGCGGAACACTGAAGCTTTCTTT
>15|.|TRBV30|TRBJ1-1|.
CAWSLTDRLHTEAFF
TGTGCCTGGAGTCTCACAGACAGGTTGCACACTGAAGCTTTCTTT
>16|.|TRBV14|TRBJ1-1|TRBD1
CASSQDGGGSYTEAFF
TGTGCCAGCAGCCAAGATGGAGGGGGCAGCTACACTGAAGCTTTCTTT
>11|.|TRBV29-1|TRBJ2-7|.
CSVAVNYEQYF
TGCAGCGTTGCGGTCAATTACGAGCAGTACTTC
>13|.|TRBV7-2|TRBJ1-1|.
CASSLLQVERAFF
TGTGCCAGCAGCCTATTACAGGTGGAGAGGGCTTTCTTT
>16|.|TRBV5-1|TRBJ2-7|TRBD2
CASSVIRGGTSYEQYF
TGCGCCAGCAGCGTTATTCGGGGGGGGACCTCCTACGAGCAGTACTTC
>13|.|TRBV27|TRBJ2-1|TRBD2
CASRTSGSNEQFF
TGTGCCAGCAGGACTAGCGGGAGTAATGAGCAGTTCTTC
>11|.|TRBV20-1|TRBJ2-5|.
CSEGAPETQYF
TGCAGTGAAGGGGCTCCAGAGACCCAGTACTTC
>12|.|TRBV14|TRBJ2-7|.
CASSQGYYEQYF
TGTGCCAGCAGCCAAGGTTACTACGAGCAGTACTTC
>15|.|TRBV2|TRBJ1-5|TRBD1
CASRGVQGTSQPQHF
TGTGCCAGCAGGGGGGTACAGGGGACGTCCCAGCCCCAGCATTTT
>16|.|TRBV14|TRBJ1-1|.
CASSQERRQMVPEAFF
TGTGCCAGCAGCCAAGAACGGAGGCAGATGGTCCCTGAAGCTTTCTTT
>12|.|TRBV9|TRBJ2-7|.
CASVGVGGEQYF
TGTGCCAGCGTCGGAGTCGGGGGCGAGCAGTACTTC
>14|.|TRBV5-1|TRBJ2-1|.
CASSLVSGVNEQFF
TGCGCCAGCAGCTTGGTCTCGGGAGTCAATGAGCAGTTCTTC
>16|few|TRBV15|TRBJ2-1|TRBD2
CATSRDRAGGSGEQFF
TGTGCCACCAGCAGAGACAGAGCGGGAGGTTCAGGTGAGCAGTTCTTC
>15|.|TRBV4-1|TRBJ1-1|TRBD1
CASSQAITGVTEAFF
TGCGCCAGCAGCCAAGCCATCACAGGGGTTACTGAAGCTTTCTTT
>17|.|TRBV4-2|TRBJ2-7|TRBD2
CASSQGTSGSHAYEQYF
TGTGCCAGCAGCCAAGGGACTAGCGGGAGTCATGCCTACGAGCAGTACTTC
>13|once|TRBV9|TRBJ2-5|.
CASSVEGEETQYF
TGTGCCAGCAGCGTAGAAGGGGAAGAGACCCAGTACTTC
>17|.|TRBV18|TRBJ2-3|.
CASSPMMAGSGTDTQYF
TGTGCCAGCTCACCAATGATGGCGGGGTCAGGCACAGATACGCAGTATTTT
>15|.|TRBV6-5|TRBJ1-2|.
CASSYSPDRFYGYTF
TGTGCCAGCAGTTACTCCCCCGACAGGTTCTATGGCTACACCTTC
>15|.|TRBV29-1|TRBJ1-2|TRBD1
CSVDSGQGLIYGYTF
TGCAGCGTTGACTCGGGACAGGGTCTCATCTATGGCTACACCTTC
>11|.|TRBV10-3|TRBJ2-3|.
CAISAGDTQYF
TGTGCCATCAGTGCTGGAGATACGCAGTATTTT
>8|.|TRBV12-5|TRBJ2-7|.
CASGPSYF
TGTGCTAGTGGTCCATCCTACTTC